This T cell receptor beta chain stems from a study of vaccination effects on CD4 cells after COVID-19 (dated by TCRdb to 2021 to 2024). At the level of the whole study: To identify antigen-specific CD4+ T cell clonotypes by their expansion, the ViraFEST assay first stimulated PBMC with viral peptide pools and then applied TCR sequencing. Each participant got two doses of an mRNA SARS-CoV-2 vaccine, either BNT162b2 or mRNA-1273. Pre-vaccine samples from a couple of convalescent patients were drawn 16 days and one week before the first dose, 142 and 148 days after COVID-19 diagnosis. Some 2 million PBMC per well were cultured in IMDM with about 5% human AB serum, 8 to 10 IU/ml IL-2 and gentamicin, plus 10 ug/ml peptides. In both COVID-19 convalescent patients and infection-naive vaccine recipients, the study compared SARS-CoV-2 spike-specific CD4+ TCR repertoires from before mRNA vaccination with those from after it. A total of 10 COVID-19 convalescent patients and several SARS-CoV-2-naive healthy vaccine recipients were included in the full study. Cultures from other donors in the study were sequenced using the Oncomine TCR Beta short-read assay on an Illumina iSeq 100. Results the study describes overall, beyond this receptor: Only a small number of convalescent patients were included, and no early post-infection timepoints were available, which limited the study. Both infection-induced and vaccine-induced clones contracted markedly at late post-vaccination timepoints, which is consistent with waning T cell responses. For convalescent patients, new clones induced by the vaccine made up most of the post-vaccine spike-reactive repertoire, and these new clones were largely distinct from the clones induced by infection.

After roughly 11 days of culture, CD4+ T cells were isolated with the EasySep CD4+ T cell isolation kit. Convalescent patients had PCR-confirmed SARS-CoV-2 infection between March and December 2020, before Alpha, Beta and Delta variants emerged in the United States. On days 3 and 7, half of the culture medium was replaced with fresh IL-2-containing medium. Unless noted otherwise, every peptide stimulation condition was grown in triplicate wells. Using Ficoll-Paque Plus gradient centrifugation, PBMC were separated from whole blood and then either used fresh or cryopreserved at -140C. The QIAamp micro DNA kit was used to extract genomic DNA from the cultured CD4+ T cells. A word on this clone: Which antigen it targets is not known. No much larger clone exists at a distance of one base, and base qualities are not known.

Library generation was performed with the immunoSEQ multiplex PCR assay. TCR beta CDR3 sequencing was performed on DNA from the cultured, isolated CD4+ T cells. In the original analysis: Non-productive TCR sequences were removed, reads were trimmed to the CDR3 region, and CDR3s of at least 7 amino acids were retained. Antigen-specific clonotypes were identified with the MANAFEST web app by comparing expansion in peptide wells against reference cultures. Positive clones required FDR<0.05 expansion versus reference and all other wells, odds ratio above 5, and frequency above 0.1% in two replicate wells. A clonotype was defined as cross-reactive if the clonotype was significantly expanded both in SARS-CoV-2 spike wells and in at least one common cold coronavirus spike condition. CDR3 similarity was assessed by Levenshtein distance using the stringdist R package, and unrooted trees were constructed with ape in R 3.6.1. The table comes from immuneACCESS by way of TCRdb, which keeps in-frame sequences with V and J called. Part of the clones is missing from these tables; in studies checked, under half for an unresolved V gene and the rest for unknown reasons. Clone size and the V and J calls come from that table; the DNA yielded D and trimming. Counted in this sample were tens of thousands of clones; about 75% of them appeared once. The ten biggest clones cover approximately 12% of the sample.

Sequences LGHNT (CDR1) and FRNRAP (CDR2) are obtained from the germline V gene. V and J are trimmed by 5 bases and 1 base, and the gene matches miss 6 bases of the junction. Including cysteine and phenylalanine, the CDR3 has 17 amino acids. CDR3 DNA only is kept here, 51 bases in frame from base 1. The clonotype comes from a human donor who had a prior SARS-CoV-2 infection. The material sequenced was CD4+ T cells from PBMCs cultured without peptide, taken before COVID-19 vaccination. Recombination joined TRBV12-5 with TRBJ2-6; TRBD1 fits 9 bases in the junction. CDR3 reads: CASGPGTGRSGANVLTF. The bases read TGTGCTAGTGGTCCCGGGACAGGGAGATCTGGGGCCAACGTCCTGACTTTC.